This T cell receptor beta chain is from a study of vaccination effects on CD4 cells after COVID-19. As for this clone: Antigen: not known.

The CDR3 has 17 amino acids. V lost 4 bases and J lost 2; bases outside the gene matches: 13. From germline, CDR1 is SGHNT and CDR2 YYREEE (reference sequence). Profiled with immunoSEQ multiplex PCR; TCRdb holds only in-frame clones, not every one. The sample records 50,000 to 65,000 clones, around 85% being singletons. Pools of viral peptides were used by the ViraFEST assay to expand antigen-specific CD4+ T cells ahead of sequencing. A 10-day culture period preceded the isolation of CD4+ T cells. Sequencing used CD4+ T cells from PBMCs cultured with HCoV-229E spike peptides, obtained before COVID-19 vaccination. This sequence was found in a human donor who received a COVID-19 vaccine. The chain is built from TRBV5-4 and TRBJ2-3, with 7 positions matching TRBD1. The CDR3 here is CASSIDRAQGPTDTQYF. The DNA of the CDR3 is TGTGCCAGCAGCATTGACAGGGCTCAAGGGCCCACAGATACGCAGTATTTT.